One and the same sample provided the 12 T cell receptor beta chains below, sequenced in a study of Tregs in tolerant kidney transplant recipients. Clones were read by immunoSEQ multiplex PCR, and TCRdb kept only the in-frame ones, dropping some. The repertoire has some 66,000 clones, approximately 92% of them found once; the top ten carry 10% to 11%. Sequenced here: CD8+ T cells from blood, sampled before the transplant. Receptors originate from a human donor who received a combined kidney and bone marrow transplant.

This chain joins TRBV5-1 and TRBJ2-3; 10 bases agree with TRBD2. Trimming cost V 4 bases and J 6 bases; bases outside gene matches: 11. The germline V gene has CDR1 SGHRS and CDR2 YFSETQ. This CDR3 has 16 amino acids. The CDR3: CASSPGTSATGDTQYF. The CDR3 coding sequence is TGCGCCAGCAGCCCCGGGACTAGCGCCACAGGGGATACGCAGTATTTT.

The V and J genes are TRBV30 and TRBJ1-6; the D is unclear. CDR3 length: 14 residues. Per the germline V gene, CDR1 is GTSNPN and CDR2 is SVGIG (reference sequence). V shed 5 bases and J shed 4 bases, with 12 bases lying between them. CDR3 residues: CAWDTEIYNSPLHF. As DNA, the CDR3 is TGTGCCTGGGATACAGAAATTTATAATTCACCCCTCCACTTT.

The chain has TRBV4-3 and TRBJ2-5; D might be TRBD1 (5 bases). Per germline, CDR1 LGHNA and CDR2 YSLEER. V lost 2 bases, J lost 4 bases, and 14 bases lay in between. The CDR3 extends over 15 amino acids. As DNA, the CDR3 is TGCGCCAGCAGCCAATATAATTCCAGGGTAGAGACCCAGTACTTC. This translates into CASSQYNSRVETQYF.

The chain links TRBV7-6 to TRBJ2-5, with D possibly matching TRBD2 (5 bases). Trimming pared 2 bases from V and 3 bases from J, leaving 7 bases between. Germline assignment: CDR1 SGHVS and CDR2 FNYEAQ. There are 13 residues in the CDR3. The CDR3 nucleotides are TGTGCCAGCAGCTTATACGGGGAAGAGACCCAGTACTTC. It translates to CASSLYGEETQYF.

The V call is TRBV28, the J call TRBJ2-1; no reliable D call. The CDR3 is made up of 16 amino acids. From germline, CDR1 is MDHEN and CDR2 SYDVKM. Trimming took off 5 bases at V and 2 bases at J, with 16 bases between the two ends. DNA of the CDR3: TGTGCCAGCAGTCCCACAGACATAAGCACCTACAATGAGCAGTTCTTC. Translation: CASSPTDISTYNEQFF.

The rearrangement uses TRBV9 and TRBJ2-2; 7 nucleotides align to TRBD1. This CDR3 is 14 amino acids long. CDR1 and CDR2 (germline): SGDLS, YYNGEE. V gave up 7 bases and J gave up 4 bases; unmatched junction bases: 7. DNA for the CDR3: TGTGCCAGCGTGCCGGGACAGAGCACCGGGGAGCTGTTTTTT. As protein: CASVPGQSTGELFF.

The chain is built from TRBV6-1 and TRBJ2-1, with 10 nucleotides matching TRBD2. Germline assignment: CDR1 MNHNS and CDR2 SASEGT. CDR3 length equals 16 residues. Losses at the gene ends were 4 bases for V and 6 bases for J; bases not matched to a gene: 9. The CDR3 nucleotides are TGTGCCAGCAGTGTGTCCCGGACTAGCGGATCCAATGAGCAGTTCTTC. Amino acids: CASSVSRTSGSNEQFF.

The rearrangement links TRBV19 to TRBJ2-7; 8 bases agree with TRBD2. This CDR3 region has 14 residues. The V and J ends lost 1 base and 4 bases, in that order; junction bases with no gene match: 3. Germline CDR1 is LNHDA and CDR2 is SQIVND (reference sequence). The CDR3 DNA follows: TGTGCCAGTAGTATAGGTGTAGCGGGGTACGAGCAGTACTTC. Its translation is CASSIGVAGYEQYF.

The CDR3 is CASSKAPWDRVLIWFTSPLHF. CDR3 DNA: TGTGCCAGCAGCAAAGCCCCATGGGACAGGGTTTTAATTTGGTTCACTTCACCCCTCCACTTT. The V gene is TRBV21-1, the J gene TRBJ1-6; TRBD1, the table's D call, was not compared with the DNA. TRBV21-1 is an annotated pseudogene. There are 21 residues in the CDR3.

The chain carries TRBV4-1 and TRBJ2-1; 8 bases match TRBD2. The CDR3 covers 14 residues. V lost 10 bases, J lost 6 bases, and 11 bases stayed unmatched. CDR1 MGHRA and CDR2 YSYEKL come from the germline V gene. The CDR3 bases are TGCGCCACTCGGAACGGGGGGGCCGCCAATGAGCAGTTCTTC. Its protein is CATRNGGAANEQFF.

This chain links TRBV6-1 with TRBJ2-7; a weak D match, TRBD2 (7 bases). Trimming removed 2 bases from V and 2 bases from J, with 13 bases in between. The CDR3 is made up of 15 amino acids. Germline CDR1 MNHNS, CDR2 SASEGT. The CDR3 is CASSEWGEGAYEQYF. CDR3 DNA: TGTGCCAGCAGTGAATGGGGGGAGGGGGCCTACGAGCAGTACTTC.

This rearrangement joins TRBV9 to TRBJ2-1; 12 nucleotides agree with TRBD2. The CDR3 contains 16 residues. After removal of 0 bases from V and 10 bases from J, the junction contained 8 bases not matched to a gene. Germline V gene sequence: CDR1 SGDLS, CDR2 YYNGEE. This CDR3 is CASSVASGGAVGEQFF. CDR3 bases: TGTGCCAGCAGCGTAGCTAGCGGGGGGGCCGTGGGAGAGCAGTTCTTC.